This T cell receptor beta chain was profiled in a study of blood T cell repertoires in COVID-19. In the study overall: Sites across the United States, Italy and Spain contributed samples from acute and convalescent COVID-19. T cells, B-cell-depleted T cells, or PBMCs supplied cDNA or gDNA.

Source study methods: Quantification of nucleated cells was approximated via reference gene primer amplification. The table came from immunoSEQ multiplex PCR; TCRdb's copy has only in-frame clones and leaves some out. The V and J calls and clone size are taken from that table; D and trimming were inferred from the DNA. The table lists approximately 150,000 clones, 65% to 90% of them singletons, with roughly 3.5% in the top ten. This CDR3 has 13 residues. V was pared by 5 bases and J by 8 bases, with 15 bases between. Germline CDR1 and CDR2: SEHNR and FQNEAQ (reference sequence). The sample taken for sequencing was peripheral blood. This TCR was recovered from a man between 70 and 80 years old with acute or convalescent COVID-19. This sequence joins TRBV7-9 and TRBJ1-2; tentative D call: TRBD1 (5 bases). The CDR3 bases are TGTGCCAGCAGCCTGGACAACCTAGTGGGCTACACCTTC. As protein: CASSLDNLVGYTF. Drawing the rest from reference TRBV7-9 and TRBJ1-2, the complete variable domain is DTGVSQNPRHKITKRGQNVTFRCDPISEHNRLYWYRQTLGQGPEFLTYFQNEAQLEKSRLLSDRFSAERPKGSFSTLEIQRTEQGDSAMYLCASSLDNLVGYTFGSGTRLTVV.